The clone carrying this TCR beta chain was seen repeatedly, ten times or more. What it binds is unknown. TCRdb reprocessed the RACE reads with MiXCR, giving one entry per CDR3 protein. The sample contains 200,000 to 300,000 distinct CDR3 sequences, about 9% of which appear only once. The CDR3 sequence is 17 residues long. Germline CDR1 reads KGHDR; CDR2 reads SFDVKD. The V segment lost 0 bases and the J segment 4 bases; nucleotides outside the gene matches: 4. Time point noted: pre-sensitization, week 0. Indicated treatment: therapeutic diphenylcyclopropenone sensitization with weekly scalp DPC. Donation of samples came from alopecia patients who were 18 to 70 years old and suitable for DPC. This specimen comes from a study of human T cells and chemical hapten exposure. Study-wide results and limits: Relative to control repertoires, expanded TCRs gave rise to significantly more large CDR3 similarity clusters. Alopecia in the donors means their immune response may deviate from healthy people's.

The clonotype was recovered from a woman aged 40 to 50 with alopecia areata. Some clones in this sample may be carry-over from other donors' samples. This sample comprised whole blood, obtained in connection with sensitization to the hapten diphenylcyclopropenone (DPC). V and J are TRBV24-1 and TRBJ2-2; 10 bases agree with TRBD2. CDR3 coding DNA: TGTGCCACCAGTGATTTGGCGATAGCGGGAGGCACCGGGGAGCTGTTTTTT. It is translated as CATSDLAIAGGTGELFF.